This is a list of T cell receptor beta chains from one sample in a study of CD8 T cells in Susac syndrome. TCRdb ran MiXCR on the immunoSEQ multiplex PCR reads and lists one entry per CDR3 protein. This sample has tens of thousands of distinct CDR3 sequences, with 90% to 97% found just once. Sequencing was performed on CD8+ T cells from PBMCs. Receptor source: a human donor with Susac syndrome. The CDR3 runs from the conserved cysteine through the conserved F or W. A D gene is named only where the DNA matches it firmly. Clone size is not always given. Where it is, it says once, few, many or a class for expanded clones.

d_call	clone_size	v_call	j_call	cdr3_nt	cdr3_aa
-	-	TRBV6-2/TRBV6-3	TRBJ1-1	TGTGCCAGCCGTGACAGGCGGACTGAAGCTTTCTTT	CASRDRRTEAFF
-	-	TRBV9	TRBJ1-6	TGTGCCAGCAGCTTAGGGGGGAGCTCCTATAATTCACCCCTCCACTTT	CASSLGGSSYNSPLHF
-	-	TRBV5-4	TRBJ2-7	TGTGCCAGCAGCTTACAGGGAGAACTCCTTGAGCAGTACTTC	CASSLQGELLEQYF
-	once	TRBV6-6	TRBJ1-2	TGTGCCAGCAGTCCCGGACAGACTCTCGGCTACACCTTC	CASSPGQTLGYTF
-	once	TRBV27	TRBJ1-1	TGTGCCAGCAGTTTAGGGAATGAAGCTTTCTTT	CASSLGNEAFF
TRBD1	once	TRBV7-2	TRBJ2-3	TGTGCCAGCAGCTTAGCCGACAGGGGCTACACAGATACGCAGTATTTT	CASSLADRGYTDTQYF
-	-	TRBV3-1	TRBJ2-7	TGTGCCAGCAGCCAAGAACGAGGGTTTGGCGGAAGCGAGCAGTACTTC	CASSQERGFGGSEQYF
-	-	TRBV7-9	TRBJ1-2	TGTGCCAGCAGCGGCGGGGACGGACATGGCTACACCTTC	CASSGGDGHGYTF
-	-	TRBV5-8	TRBJ2-1	TGTGCCAGCAGCTACCGCCCAACCTACAATGAGCAGTTCTTC	CASSYRPTYNEQFF
-	once	TRBV12-3/TRBV12-4	TRBJ1-2	TGTGCCAGCAGTTTATCCCCCTATGGCTACACCTTC	CASSLSPYGYTF
TRBD2	-	TRBV18	TRBJ2-1	TGTGCCAGCTCACCTTATTCGGGACTAGCGGGGGGCCGACGACGTGAGCAGTTCTTC	CASSPYSGLAGGRRREQFF
-	-	TRBV9	TRBJ1-6	TGTGCCAGCAGCGTAGGCTTCAGTTCACCCCTCCACTTT	CASSVGFSSPLHF
-	-	TRBV7-9	TRBJ1-1	TGTGCCAGCAGCTTCCCTCAGGGAGTTGACACTGAAGCTTTCTTT	CASSFPQGVDTEAFF
TRBD2	-	TRBV9	TRBJ2-2	TGTGCCAGCAGCGTAGGGAGCGGGGGGAACACCGGGGAGCTGTTTTTT	CASSVGSGGNTGELFF
-	-	TRBV7-9	TRBJ2-7	TGTGCCAGCGGCACAGGGATCCTCTCCTACGAGCAGTACTTC	CASGTGILSYEQYF
TRBD2	-	TRBV18	TRBJ2-1	TGTGCCAGCTCACCGGGGGGGGATCCCACCAATGAGCAGTTCTTC	CASSPGGDPTNEQFF
-	-	TRBV28	TRBJ2-1	TGTGCCAGCAGTCCTACACCGAGCTCCTACAATGAGCAGTTCTTC	CASSPTPSSYNEQFF
-	-	TRBV4-3	TRBJ2-7	TGCGCCAGCAGCCAAGAGGGCAGGGAATTCCACGAGCAGTACTTC	CASSQEGREFHEQYF